The 31 T cell receptor beta chains below were found in one sample sequenced in a study of blood T cell repertoires in COVID-19. Sequencing was performed with immunoSEQ multiplex PCR; in TCRdb, only in-frame clones are kept and a portion is missing. The data show some 200,000 clones, about nine tenths seen once. Specimen: PBMCs or T cells enriched from blood (not recorded which). These receptors all stem from a man aged 25-45 years in a cohort exposed to, infected with or recovered from COVID-19 (not recorded which).

The gene calls are TRBV27 and TRBJ2-4, with 9 bases aligning to TRBD2. J was trimmed by 8 bases and V by 6 bases; bases with no gene match: 5. Germline V lookup: CDR1 MNHEY, CDR2 SMNVEV (reference sequence). This CDR3 is 13 amino acids long. The CDR3 spells CASSFSGRDIQYF. As DNA, the CDR3 is TGTGCCAGCAGCTTTAGCGGGAGAGACATTCAGTACTTC.

This chain uses TRBV25-1 with TRBJ2-2; the match to TRBD2 covers 7 bases. This CDR3 has 16 amino acids. Germline loops: CDR1 MGHDK, CDR2 SYGVNS. The V gene end was trimmed by 3 bases and the J gene end by 0 bases; junction bases not matched to a gene: 4. CDR3 sequence reads: CASSDPGGANTGELFF. Written as DNA, the CDR3 is TGTGCCAGCAGTGACCCGGGAGGCGCGAACACCGGGGAGCTGTTTTTT.

The J gene is TRBJ2-2, the V gene TRBV19, with a tentative D call TRBD1 (6 bases). Trimming took off 7 bases at V and 3 bases at J, with 15 bases between the two ends. Looked up from germline, CDR1 is LNHDA and CDR2 is SQIVND (reference sequence). The CDR3 extends over 15 amino acids. This chain's CDR3 is CASKEGTYYTGELFF. DNA for the CDR3: TGTGCCAGTAAAGAAGGGACATATTACACCGGGGAGCTGTTTTTT.

A few counts support this clone. This CDR3 is CASSELRGHSPLHF. The CDR3 DNA reads TGTGCCAGCAGTGAACTCAGGGGGCACTCACCCCTCCACTTT. The rearrangement links TRBV25-1 to TRBJ1-6; 8 bases are a match to TRBD1. The V gene's germline CDR1 is MGHDK and CDR2 SYGVNS. The trim removed 2 bases at V and 10 bases at J, leaving 4 bases unmatched. CDR3 length: 14 amino acids.

The chain recombines TRBV28 with TRBJ2-6; D is unclear. The CDR3 totals 15 residues. V gave up 7 bases and J gave up 3 bases, with 13 bases separating them. Germline CDR1 is MDHEN and CDR2 is SYDVKM. CDR3 loop: CASKITGGGANVLTF. The DNA of the CDR3 is TGTGCCAGCAAAATTACGGGTGGTGGGGCCAACGTCCTGACTTTC.

The V and J genes are TRBV18 and TRBJ1-3; tentatively, D is TRBD1 (5 bases). V shed 2 bases and J shed 0 bases, with 14 bases lying between them. The CDR3 contains 17 residues. Germline V gene lookup returns CDR1 KGHSH and CDR2 LQKENI. CDR3 DNA: TGTGCCAGCTCACCATTGGGCGGGGACTCCTCTGGAAACACCATATATTTT. Translating gives CASSPLGGDSSGNTIYF.

The chain combines TRBV27 with TRBJ2-5; 9 nucleotides line up with TRBD2. Germline CDR1 and CDR2: MNHEY and SMNVEV (reference sequence). Losses at the gene ends were 5 bases for V and 4 bases for J; bases not matched to a gene: 8. The length of the CDR3 is 15 residues. The CDR3 nucleotides are TGTGCCAGCAGTCTTAGCGGGAGCGGGGGAGAGACCCAGTACTTC. Its translation: CASSLSGSGGETQYF.

The rearrangement uses TRBV9 and TRBJ1-2; unclear D gene. The CDR3 loop spans 16 amino acids. V lost 0 bases, J lost 1 base, and 13 bases lay in between. Germline V CDR1 and CDR2: SGDLS, YYNGEE. DNA of the CDR3: TGTGCCAGCAGCGTAGACCCAGGAAAAAATAACTATGGCTACACCTTC. It encodes CASSVDPGKNNYGYTF.

CDR3 nucleotide sequence: TGTGCCAGCAGTGAGGTTCCAGTCACCGCCGAGCAGTACTTC. Translated: CASSEVPVTAEQYF. V usage is TRBV6-1 and J usage is TRBJ2-7; D gene ambiguous. V lost 3 bases, J lost 6 bases, and 15 bases lay in between. CDR3 length equals 14 residues. The germline gives CDR1 MNHNS, CDR2 SASEGT.

DNA for the CDR3: TGTGCCAGCAGGCCTGGGACAGGGACAAACTATGGCTACACCTTC. It specifies CASRPGTGTNYGYTF. J is TRBJ1-2 and V is TRBV28; 9 bases map to TRBD1. Germline assignment: CDR1 MDHEN and CDR2 SYDVKM. The CDR3 has 15 amino acids. V dropped 6 bases and J dropped 2; count of bases not matched to a gene: 7.

This chain uses TRBV6-5 with TRBJ1-6, with TRBD1 identical over 7 bases. This CDR3 spans 16 amino acids. Per germline, CDR1 MNHEY and CDR2 SVGAGI. V lost 2 bases to trimming and J lost 8 bases; unmatched junction nucleotides: 9. CDR3 amino acids: CASSYRGRSGHSPLHF. The CDR3 DNA sequence: TGTGCCAGCAGTTACAGGGGGCGATCAGGACATTCACCCCTCCACTTT.

J is TRBJ1-2 and V is TRBV2; D gene uncertain. The CDR3 runs to 16 residues. In germline, CDR1 is SNHLY, CDR2 FYNNEI. The V end was cut by 6 bases, the J end by 7 bases, with 24 bases between. CDR3 DNA sequence: TGTGCCAGCAGCGAAAGGCGTATAACGAGGGTGCGTGGCTACACCTTC. It yields the protein CASSERRITRVRGYTF.

This chain links TRBV15 with TRBJ2-7; 9 positions match TRBD1. V was pared by 3 bases and J by 3 bases, with 3 bases of the junction left unmatched. This CDR3 comprises 14 residues. Germline loops: CDR1 LNHNV, CDR2 YYDKDF (reference sequence). CDR3 DNA sequence: TGTGCCACCAGCAGGGACAGGGGAGTCTACGAGCAGTACTTC. This sequence encodes CATSRDRGVYEQYF.

V usage is TRBV9 and J usage is TRBJ2-4; 8 bases map to TRBD1. The CDR3 is 16 amino acids. The J segment lost 3 bases and the V segment lost 2 bases, leaving 7 bases of the junction unmatched. Germline loops: CDR1 SGDLS, CDR2 YYNGEE. CDR3 coding DNA: TGTGCCAGCAGCGTCGAGCCGACAGGGGTCAAAAACATTCAGTACTTC. This encodes CASSVEPTGVKNIQYF.

This clone has just a few counts. V is TRBV29-1 and J is TRBJ1-2, with D uncertain. This CDR3 has 13 residues. V was clipped by 3 bases and J by 4 bases, with 12 bases between them. Germline V gene lookup returns CDR1 SQVTM and CDR2 ANQGSEA. As DNA, the CDR3 is TGCAGCGTTGACTACAGCAATTCCTATGGCTACACCTTC. Its protein is CSVDYSNSYGYTF.

The V call is TRBV6-4, the J call TRBJ2-2; D possibly corresponds to TRBD1 (5 bases). This CDR3 is 15 amino acids long. Trimming cost V 6 bases and J 2 bases, with 13 bases left between them. Germline V gene data show CDR1 as MRHNA and CDR2 as SNTAGT. The CDR3 DNA reads TGTGCCAGCAGCCCCGGACATCGAAACACCGGGGAGCTGTTTTTT. Protein sequence: CASSPGHRNTGELFF.

The rearrangement joins TRBV4-1 to TRBJ1-5; 11 bases are shared with TRBD1. CDR1 is MGHRA and CDR2 is YSYEKL in the germline V gene. Trimming at V came to 0 bases and at J to 2 bases, leaving 3 bases not matched to a gene. The CDR3 loop spans 17 amino acids. The CDR3 reads CASSQDRDRGGNQPQHF. The DNA for the CDR3 is TGCGCCAGCAGCCAAGACCGGGACAGGGGGGGCAATCAGCCCCAGCATTTT.

This chain links TRBV19 with TRBJ2-2; the match to TRBD2 covers 9 bases. V was clipped by 8 bases and J by 7 bases; unmatched bases: 14. Germline V gives CDR1 LNHDA, CDR2 SQIVND (reference sequence). This CDR3 spans 16 amino acids. CDR3 nucleotides: TGTGCCAGTGATAGCGGGGGCCGAGCCGGGATCGGGGAGCTGTTTTTT. Translating gives CASDSGGRAGIGELFF.

This chain links TRBV5-1 with TRBJ1-1; D not certain. The CDR3 contains 13 residues. V lost 0 bases and J 7 bases, leaving 10 bases between the germline ends. Germline values: CDR1 SGHRS, CDR2 YFSETQ. CDR3 DNA sequence: TGCGCCAGCAGCTTGGGTCGGGGTTTTGAAGCTTTCTTT. This codes for CASSLGRGFEAFF.

This clone was found a few times. The chain couples TRBV4-1 to TRBJ2-7; 9 nucleotides match TRBD1. CDR1 and CDR2 from the germline V gene are MGHRA and YSYEKL. The length of the CDR3 is 15 residues. J gave up 5 bases and V 2 bases, and 7 bases lay outside the gene matches. The CDR3 here is CASSQMGQGFDEQYF. In nucleotides, the CDR3 is TGCGCCAGCAGCCAAATGGGACAGGGATTTGACGAGCAGTACTTC.

The chain recombines TRBV15 with TRBJ1-2; 9 bases map to TRBD1. With V trimmed by 3 bases and J by 2 bases, 10 bases remained unmatched. Germline-derived CDR1 and CDR2 are LNHNV and YYDKDF (reference sequence). The CDR3 has 17 residues. For the CDR3, the DNA is TGTGCCACCAGCAGGGGAGGGACAGGGTTGTCGAACTATGGCTACACCTTC. Amino acids: CATSRGGTGLSNYGYTF.

The V gene is TRBV18, the J gene TRBJ2-3, with 8 bases fitting TRBD1. This CDR3 has 14 amino acids. V was clipped by 7 bases and J by 4 bases; unmatched bases: 7. Germline CDR1 KGHSH, CDR2 LQKENI. CDR3 nucleotide sequence: TGTGCCAGCTTTTGGACAGGGAGCGCAGATACGCAGTATTTT. The encoded protein is CASFWTGSADTQYF.

This clone has ten or more counts. This chain links TRBV28 with TRBJ2-7; 12 nucleotides line up with TRBD1. CDR1 is MDHEN, CDR2 SYDVKM, per germline. The CDR3 sequence is 14 residues long. The V gene end was trimmed by 6 bases and the J gene end by 7 bases; junction bases not matched to a gene: 7. The CDR3 reads CASREGQGAWEQYF. In DNA, the CDR3 is TGTGCCAGCAGAGAGGGACAGGGGGCGTGGGAGCAGTACTTC.

In this sample, this clone turned up once. One junction end disagrees with the germline gene, perhaps due to a read error. V and J are TRBV7-7 and TRBJ2-3; 7 nucleotides align to TRBD2. The V gene's germline CDR1 is SSHAT and CDR2 FNYEAQ (reference sequence). This CDR3 spans 15 amino acids. The CDR3 spells CASSFGGGPGDTQYF. In DNA, the CDR3 is TGTGCTAGCAGCTTTGGGGGAGGGCCGGGAGATACGCAGTATTTT.

The chain uses TRBV7-9 and TRBJ2-3, with no clear D. Trimming stripped 5 bases from V and 0 bases from J, with 15 bases between. Germline assignment: CDR1 SEHNR and CDR2 FQNEAQ (reference sequence). The CDR3 has 16 residues. The CDR3 sequence is CASSPTRMTSTDTQYF. The CDR3, as DNA: TGTGCCAGCAGCCCGACCCGGATGACTAGCACAGATACGCAGTATTTT.

The V call is TRBV4-1, the J call TRBJ1-6; 7 bases are a match to TRBD1. Looked up from germline, CDR1 is MGHRA and CDR2 is YSYEKL. This CDR3 is built from 15 residues. With 5 bases clipped from V and 5 bases from J, the junction kept 6 bases outside the gene matches. The CDR3 is CASSVVDRNNSPLHF. DNA of the CDR3: TGCGCCAGCAGCGTCGTGGACAGGAATAATTCACCCCTCCACTTT.

This chain links TRBV19 with TRBJ2-1; D is uncertain. V was cut by 1 base and J by 4 bases, with 5 bases left in between. The germline V gene has CDR1 LNHDA and CDR2 SQIVND (reference sequence). The CDR3 contains 13 residues. The CDR3 DNA sequence: TGTGCCAGTAGTATAGGTCCATACAATGAGCAGTTCTTC. It encodes CASSIGPYNEQFF.

CDR3 DNA: TGTGCCAGCAGCCCCACCAAGGAGACAGGGATGGCAGAGACCCAGTACTTC. This codes for CASSPTKETGMAETQYF. The genes are TRBV5-6 and TRBJ2-5; 7 positions agree with TRBD1. Germline V gene lookup returns CDR1 SGHDT and CDR2 YYEEEE. Trimming took 4 bases from V and 4 from J; bases not matched to a gene: 16. CDR3 length equals 17 residues.

The chain employs TRBV6-5 and TRBJ2-5; D might be TRBD1 (5 bases). Germline CDR1 is MNHEY and CDR2 is SVGAGI. Trimming removed 10 bases at V and 0 bases at J, with 15 bases between. The CDR3 spans 14 residues. The CDR3 nucleotides are TGTGCCACCTCGGCAGGGCCTTACCAAGAGACCCAGTACTTC. Protein: CATSAGPYQETQYF.

The rearrangement joins TRBV9 to TRBJ1-2, with 8 bases lining up with TRBD1. The trim removed 4 bases at V and 5 bases at J, leaving 13 bases unmatched. CDR1 is SGDLS, CDR2 YYNGEE, per germline. The CDR3 is 16 residues long. The CDR3 bases are TGTGCCAGCAGCCCCGCTGGGCAGGGGGCAAAATATGGCTACACCTTC. Translating gives CASSPAGQGAKYGYTF.

The rearrangement links TRBV27 to TRBJ1-5, with D hard to call. CDR1 is MNHEY and CDR2 is SMNVEV in the germline V gene (reference sequence). The CDR3 loop spans 13 amino acids. Trimming stripped 3 bases from V and 6 bases from J, with 9 bases between. In nucleotides, the CDR3 is TGTGCCAGCAGTTTGGGAGGATCTCAGCCCCAGCATTTT. Amino acid sequence: CASSLGGSQPQHF.